Presented here are 21 T cell receptor beta chains from one specimen sequenced in a study of Ad26.COV2.S vaccination and SARS-CoV-2 variants. Treatment indicated: 15 to 20 received Ad26.COV2.S at low or high dose, single or two shots; about five received placebo; per-sample allocation not given. Sampling was performed 63 days after the first vaccine or placebo injection. The protocol was immunoSEQ multiplex PCR, while the TCRdb copy is restricted to in-frame clones and leaves out a portion. The sample carries some 340,000 clones, 85% recorded once. The material was peripheral blood, obtained in a trial of Ad26.COV2.S vaccine versus placebo. These receptors were collected from a person aged 18-60 years who received the Ad26.COV2.S COVID-19 vaccine or a placebo.

The V call is TRBV11-2, the J call TRBJ2-2, with unresolved D. The germline V gene has CDR1 SGHAT and CDR2 FQNNGV. The CDR3 loop spans 13 amino acids. The V gene lost 8 bases and the J gene lost 6 bases, with 13 bases spanning the gap. As DNA, the CDR3 is TGTGCCAGCGATGGTATGGGTCCCGGGGAGCTGTTTTTT. Protein sequence: CASDGMGPGELFF.

The rearrangement joins TRBV28 to TRBJ1-2, with D possibly TRBD1 on 6 matching bases. CDR1 is MDHEN, CDR2 SYDVKM, per germline. The V gene lost 7 bases and the J gene lost 4 bases, with 16 bases spanning the gap. The CDR3 is 14 amino acids. CDR3 sequence reads: CASINLQGLYGYTF. CDR3 sequence (DNA): TGTGCCAGCATCAACCTACAGGGTCTCTATGGCTACACCTTC.

This chain joins TRBV5-6 and TRBJ2-1, with TRBD2 matching 8 bases. Germline V gene lookup returns CDR1 SGHDT and CDR2 YYEEEE. The CDR3 is 13 amino acids. V dropped 4 bases and J dropped 13; count of bases not matched to a gene: 10. CDR3 bases: TGTGCCAGCAGCGGACGGGGGGGCCGCCCCCAGTTCTTC. Protein: CASSGRGGRPQFF.

The chain couples TRBV11-2 to TRBJ1-5; D not certain. Germline-derived CDR1 and CDR2 are SGHAT and FQNNGV. The V and J ends lost 1 base and 3 bases respectively, with 10 bases between them. This CDR3 is built from 15 residues. CDR3 bases: TGTGCCAGCAGCTTAGCGGGCATCGCCAATCAGCCCCAGCATTTT. It codes for CASSLAGIANQPQHF.

The rearrangement uses TRBV9 and TRBJ2-2; D call uncertain. This CDR3 region has 16 residues. V lost 0 bases and J lost 0, with 9 bases in between. Germline-derived CDR1 and CDR2 are SGDLS and YYNGEE. This CDR3 is CASSVAWGTNTGELFF. The CDR3, as DNA: TGTGCCAGCAGCGTAGCTTGGGGTACGAACACCGGGGAGCTGTTTTTT.

The V gene is TRBV6-6, the J gene TRBJ2-3; the match to TRBD2 covers 7 bases. The CDR3 extends over 15 amino acids. V lost 0 bases to trimming and J lost 5 bases; unmatched junction nucleotides: 5. The germline CDR1 and CDR2 sequences are MNHNY and SVGAGI (reference sequence). The CDR3 DNA is TGTGCCAGCAGTTACTCTGAGCGGGGAGGAGATACGCAGTATTTT. It specifies CASSYSERGGDTQYF.

This clone was counted only a few times. The CDR3 nucleotides are TGTGCCAGCTCTCCGATAGACAGGGGGGACTCACCCCTCCACTTT. Translation: CASSPIDRGDSPLHF. The chain is built from TRBV9 and TRBJ1-6, with 9 nucleotides matching TRBD1. After removal of 7 bases from V and 10 bases from J, the junction contained 12 bases not matched to a gene. Germline assignment: CDR1 SGDLS and CDR2 YYNGEE. The CDR3 consists of 15 residues.

The chain uses TRBV6-5 and TRBJ2-2; D is unclear. V was clipped by 2 bases and J by 0 bases, with 10 bases between them. The CDR3 is 16 amino acids. The germline V gene has CDR1 MNHEY and CDR2 SVGAGI. The CDR3 nucleotides read TGTGCCAGCAGTTACCCCCAATTCGCGAACACCGGGGAGCTGTTTTTT. Amino acid sequence: CASSYPQFANTGELFF.

Remarks on this clone: Other DNA sequences in the sample encode the same CDR3. This chain connects TRBV28 to TRBJ2-5; 9 bases align to TRBD2. The V gene's germline CDR1 is MDHEN and CDR2 SYDVKM. V trimming: 4 bases; J trimming: 1 base; junction bases outside the gene matches: 4. The CDR3 runs 15 residues. The DNA of the CDR3 is TGTGCCAGCAGTTCTCCTAGCGGGGCCCAAGAGACCCAGTACTTC. Amino acids: CASSSPSGAQETQYF.

The J gene is TRBJ2-3, the V gene TRBV2, with TRBD2 matching 13 bases. Germline V gene sequence: CDR1 SNHLY, CDR2 FYNNEI. CDR3 length: 19 residues. With 6 bases clipped from V and 0 bases from J, the junction kept 12 bases outside the gene matches. CDR3 DNA: TGTGCCAGCAGGCGTACTCGGACTAGCGGGGGAGCTAGCACAGATACGCAGTATTTT. It yields the protein CASRRTRTSGGASTDTQYF.

The chain employs TRBV4-2 and TRBJ2-1; D is perhaps TRBD2 (6 bases). This CDR3 is 15 amino acids long. V lost 4 bases and J 8 bases, leaving 18 bases between the germline ends. Per the germline V gene, CDR1 is LGHNA and CDR2 is YNFKEQ. The CDR3 nucleotides read TGTGCCAGCAGCCTCCTGACTCCTAGCGCCGATGAGCAGTTCTTC. Translated, it gives CASSLLTPSADEQFF.

This clone was observed once. The chain employs TRBV28 and TRBJ2-2; 8 bases match TRBD1. Germline CDR1 and CDR2: MDHEN and SYDVKM. J gave up 4 bases and V 5 bases, and 12 bases lay outside the gene matches. The CDR3 is 17 residues long. CDR3 DNA: TGTGCCAGCAGTCCCTCTGAGGACAGGGTGCGCACCGGGGAGCTGTTTTTT. It specifies CASSPSEDRVRTGELFF.

CDR3 in DNA: TGCGCCAGCACCCGGGACCCCGGCAATGAGCAGTTCTTC. Protein: CASTRDPGNEQFF. The V and J genes are TRBV5-1 and TRBJ2-1; D tentatively reads TRBD1 or TRBD2 (5 bases each). Germline CDR1 is SGHRS and CDR2 is YFSETQ. V shed 6 bases and J shed 6 bases, with 13 bases lying between them. The CDR3 is made up of 13 amino acids.

V is TRBV20-1 and J is TRBJ1-1; TRBD1 is a possible D gene (5 bases). The CDR3 consists of 14 residues. Trimming cost V 3 bases and J 4 bases, with 15 bases left between them. Germline V gene sequence: CDR1 DFQATT, CDR2 SNEGSKA (reference sequence). CDR3 coding DNA: TGCAGTGCTAGTCCAGGGATCTATTTCACTGAAGCTTTCTTT. Residues: CSASPGIYFTEAFF.

As to this clone: Other DNA sequences within the sample encode an identical CDR3. The chain couples TRBV9 to TRBJ1-1; D is uncertain. This CDR3 region has 13 residues. Germline CDR1 reads SGDLS; CDR2 reads YYNGEE. V was shortened by 1 base and J by 6 bases, with 10 bases between the two germline ends. The CDR3 bases are TGTGCCAGCAGCGTACGGGGAAGGGCTGAAGCTTTCTTT. Its protein product is CASSVRGRAEAFF.

The chain couples TRBV5-6 to TRBJ1-2, with D unclear. The ends were cut back, 3 bases at V and 3 bases at J, with 9 bases in the middle. CDR1 is SGHDT, CDR2 YYEEEE, per germline. This CDR3 is 13 amino acids long. The chain's CDR3 is CASSSYRYYGYTF. The DNA of the CDR3 is TGTGCCAGCAGCTCCTACAGATACTATGGCTACACCTTC.

The rearrangement uses TRBV10-3 and TRBJ1-1, with D possibly TRBD1 on 5 matching bases. V lost 4 bases and J 5 bases, leaving 20 bases between the germline ends. The CDR3 covers 16 residues. Germline CDR1 reads ENHRY; CDR2 reads SYGVKD. The CDR3 is CAISGGEVGVGTEAFF. The DNA of the CDR3 is TGTGCCATCAGTGGAGGGGAGGTAGGAGTTGGGACTGAAGCTTTCTTT.

This clone was found once. The chain is built from TRBV5-1 and TRBJ2-5; D is unclear. The CDR3 contains 14 residues. Looked up from germline, CDR1 is SGHRS and CDR2 is YFSETQ. V lost 2 bases and J lost 1, with 9 bases in between. In nucleotides, the CDR3 is TGCGCCAGCAGCTTCTTTAAGCCCCAAGAGACCCAGTACTTC. This sequence encodes CASSFFKPQETQYF.

This chain joins TRBV5-1 and TRBJ1-5; TRBD1 is a possible D gene (6 bases). V was cut by 0 bases and J by 5 bases, with 12 bases left in between. There are 15 residues in the CDR3. Germline loops: CDR1 SGHRS, CDR2 YFSETQ. The CDR3 DNA follows: TGCGCCAGCAGCTTGGGCTGGGGGCTGGATCAGCCCCAGCATTTT. Its protein is CASSLGWGLDQPQHF.

The chain combines TRBV24-1 with TRBJ2-1; the match to TRBD1 covers 8 bases. V lost 4 bases, J lost 7 bases, and 5 bases stayed unmatched. This CDR3 contains 14 residues. The V gene's germline CDR1 is KGHDR and CDR2 SFDVKD. DNA of the CDR3: TGTGCCACCAGTGAAACAGGGGGTGTTAATGAGCAGTTCTTC. Translated, it gives CATSETGGVNEQFF.

V and J are TRBV28 and TRBJ1-2; TRBD1 agrees at 8 bases. The V segment lost 4 bases and the J segment 5 bases; nucleotides outside the gene matches: 6. Germline V gene lookup returns CDR1 MDHEN and CDR2 SYDVKM. This CDR3 has 14 amino acids. CDR3 DNA: TGTGCCAGCAGTTCCTCGGACAGGGTATATGGCTACACCTTC. It codes for CASSSSDRVYGYTF.